One and the same sample provided the 2 T cell receptor beta chains below, sequenced in a study of T cells after yellow fever vaccination (dated by TCRdb to the late 2010s). What this sample's treatment or condition label stands for: live attenuated yellow fever vaccine strain. Libraries were built with 5' RACE. The sample was run on an Illumina HiSeq 2500. TCRdb itself trimmed the public reads at Q25 with fastp, ran MiXCR and retained productive beta chains. Each entry merges the rows of one CDR3 protein and shows their most common DNA and genes. Across this sample there are 550,000 to 750,000 distinct CDR3 sequences, with 13% seen only once. Around 15% of the sample belongs to the ten largest clones. The sample here was PBMCs, taken on the day of the yellow fever booster vaccination. These receptors all come from a man younger than 45 who received the YFV17D yellow fever vaccine.

This chain connects TRBV11-1 to TRBJ2-7; possibly TRBD2 for D (5 bases). Germline V gene data show CDR1 as SGHAT and CDR2 as FQDESV (reference sequence). The CDR3 sequence is 14 residues long. V shed 4 bases and J shed 3 bases, with 13 bases lying between them. The DNA for the CDR3 is TGTGCCAGCAGCTACCCCGGGGTAGACTACGAGCAGTACTTC. Amino acid sequence: CASSYPGVDYEQYF.

The rearrangement links TRBV6-4 to TRBJ2-3; no clear D. V was trimmed by 6 bases and J by 1 base, leaving 14 bases between them. The germline V gene encodes CDR1 MRHNA and CDR2 SNTAGT. This CDR3 contains 15 residues. The CDR3, as DNA: TGTGCCAGCAGCCAATTCGGGCAGCGCACAGATACGCAGTATTTT. It translates to CASSQFGQRTDTQYF.